The sequence of this TCR beta chain was determined in a study of blood T cell repertoires in COVID-19. Study-level information: The United States, Italy and Spain provided the acute and convalescent COVID-19 samples. From T cells, B-cell-depleted T cells, or PBMCs came the material, which was cDNA or gDNA.

There are a few counts of this clone. Germline V gives CDR1 SGHTS, CDR2 YDEGEE. Trimming shortened V by 6 bases and J by 0 bases, and 16 bases separated the two germline ends. This CDR3 contains 16 residues. Source study methods: Estimation of nucleated cell counts relied on the amplification of reference gene primers. Sequencing was performed with immunoSEQ multiplex PCR; in TCRdb, only in-frame clones are kept and a portion is missing. V and J calls and clone size come straight from that table; D and trimming were deduced from the DNA. The sample comprises approximately 160,000 clones, approximately 85% of which are singletons, and roughly 1.2% rests with the top ten.

The chain is built from TRBV5-8 and TRBJ1-3; D is unresolved. Sequenced: peripheral blood. This TCR was sampled from a man aged 55-75 years who had recovered from COVID-19. CDR3: CASKPGLTLSGNTIYF. The CDR3 region has the DNA TGTGCCAGCAAACCTGGGCTGACCCTCTCTGGAAACACCATATATTTT. Drawing the rest from reference TRBV5-8 and TRBJ1-3, the complete variable domain is EAGVTQSPTHLIKTRGQQATLRCSPISGHTSVYWYQQALGLGLQFLLWYDEGEERNRGNFPPRFSGRQFPNYSSELNVNALELEDSALYLCASKPGLTLSGNTIYFGEGSWLTVV.